The following is a TCR beta chain sequence with its context. Its antigen is undetermined. Trimming pared 6 bases from V and 3 bases from J, leaving 12 bases between. CDR3 length: 14 residues. CDR1 MNHEY and CDR2 SVGEGT come from the germline V gene. 5'RACE template switching added a universal primer site and UMIs to TCR cDNA. Each CDR3 protein is one row after TCRdb ran MiXCR on the 5' RACE reads. The data contain around 300,000 distinct CDR3 sequences, 3.5% to 4.5% of them singletons. This record belongs to a study of T cells after yellow fever vaccination. Study-level points and caveats: The booster saw the reappearance of most primary-vaccination clones (roughly 96% CD4, around 90% CD8). There was a possibility that FACS-sorted repertoires contained abundant clonotypes contaminating from the bulk population.

The TCR sequence derives from a man aged 18 to 30 who received the YFV17D yellow fever vaccine. The genes are TRBV6-2 or TRBV6-3 and TRBJ2-1, with D possibly TRBD2 on 6 matching bases. The material was PBMCs, obtained 15 days after the yellow fever booster vaccination. In DNA, the CDR3 is TGTGCCAGCAGGGAGGGACTCCGCTACAATGAGCAGTTCTTC. It specifies CASREGLRYNEQFF.